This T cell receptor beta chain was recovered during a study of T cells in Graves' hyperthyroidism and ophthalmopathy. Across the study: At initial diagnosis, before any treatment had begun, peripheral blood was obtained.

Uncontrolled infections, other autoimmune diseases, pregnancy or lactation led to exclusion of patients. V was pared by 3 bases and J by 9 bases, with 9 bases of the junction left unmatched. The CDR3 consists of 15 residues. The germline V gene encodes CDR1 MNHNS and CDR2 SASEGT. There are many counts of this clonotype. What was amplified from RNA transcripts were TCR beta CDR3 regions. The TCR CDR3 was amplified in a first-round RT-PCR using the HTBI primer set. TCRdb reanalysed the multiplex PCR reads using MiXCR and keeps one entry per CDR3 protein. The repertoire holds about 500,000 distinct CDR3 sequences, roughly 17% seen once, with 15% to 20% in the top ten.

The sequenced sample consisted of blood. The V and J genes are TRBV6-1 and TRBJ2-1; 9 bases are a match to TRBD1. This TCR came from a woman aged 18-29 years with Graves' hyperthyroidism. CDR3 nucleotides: TGTGCCAGCAGTGAGGAAGAGGACAGGGGTTTTGAGCAGTTCTTC. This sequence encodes CASSEEEDRGFEQFF.